What follows are 27 T cell receptor beta chains derived from one specimen sequenced in a study of blood T cells in healthy people across ages. Together with a sample-barcoded 5' primer, a J-beta primer mix was included in a second PCR lasting about 7 to 11 cycles. TCRdb reanalysed the 5' RACE reads using MiXCR and keeps one entry per CDR3 protein. Counted here are just over 1 million distinct CDR3 sequences, more than 35% occurring once; the ten biggest clones make up approximately 17%. The sequencing input was blood. The receptor set was obtained from a woman aged 55-70 years in good health.

This clonotype has a handful of counts. The V call is TRBV5-4, the J call TRBJ2-5; D uncertain. CDR1 is SGHNT and CDR2 is YYREEE in the germline V gene (reference sequence). The CDR3 extends over 14 amino acids. Trimming left V 1 base short and J 1 base short, with 8 bases between. In DNA, the CDR3 is TGTGCCAGCAGCTTGAGTTCGACCCAAGAGACCCAGTACTTC. This encodes CASSLSSTQETQYF.

The sample holds a few counts of this clonotype. This sequence joins TRBV2 and TRBJ2-4, with D perhaps matching TRBD1 (5 bases). The J call could be wrong; TRBJ2-7 is a better fit for the DNA end. The CDR3 covers 13 residues. CDR1 and CDR2 (germline): SNHLY, FYNNEI. DNA for the CDR3: TGTGCCAGCACCAGCACAGGTTTCTACGAGCAGTACTTC. Translation: CASTSTGFYEQYF.

The chain carries TRBV29-1 and TRBJ2-3; TRBD2 matches at 8 bases. The junction had 2 bases not matched to a gene; V was cut back by 4 bases and J by 2 bases. CDR3 length: 13 residues. Germline V CDR1 and CDR2: SQVTM, ANQGSEA. In nucleotides, the CDR3 is TGCAGCGTTGGGGGACTAGTCACAGATACGCAGTATTTT. It translates to CSVGGLVTDTQYF.

The chain recombines TRBV7-9 with TRBJ2-3; 8 nucleotides agree with TRBD1. This CDR3 is 15 amino acids long. CDR1 and CDR2 (germline): SEHNR, FQNEAQ (reference sequence). The V gene end was trimmed by 8 bases and the J gene end by 6 bases; junction bases not matched to a gene: 13. This CDR3 is CASGQGPSGGDTQYF. The CDR3 nucleotides read TGTGCCAGCGGACAGGGACCTAGTGGGGGGGATACGCAGTATTTT. Combining the CDR3 with reference TRBV7-9 and TRBJ2-3 gives the whole variable domain DTGVSQNPRHKITKRGQNVTFRCDPISEHNRLYWYRQTLGQGPEFLTYFQNEAQLEKSRLLSDRFSAERPKGSFSTLEIQRTEQGDSAMYLCASGQGPSGGDTQYFGPGTRLTVL.

This rearrangement joins TRBV29-1 to TRBJ2-5; the D gene is possibly TRBD1 (6 bases). V gave up 6 bases and J gave up 11 bases, with 22 bases separating them. CDR1 SQVTM and CDR2 ANQGSEA come from the germline V gene. The CDR3 sequence is 13 residues long. DNA for the CDR3: TGCAGCGTCCCGAGGGACACGTACAATGAGCAGTACTTC. As protein: CSVPRDTYNEQYF.

V is TRBV28 and J is TRBJ1-2; 8 bases agree with TRBD1. From germline, CDR1 is MDHEN and CDR2 SYDVKM. J was trimmed by 5 bases and V by 6 bases; bases with no gene match: 5. The CDR3 has 13 amino acids. CDR3 in amino acids: CASRLGTGYGYTF. The CDR3, as DNA: TGTGCCAGCAGGCTTGGGACAGGTTATGGCTACACCTTC.

This sequence joins TRBV5-1 and TRBJ2-6, with D perhaps given as TRBD1 or TRBD2 (5 bases each). This CDR3 comprises 17 residues. CDR1 and CDR2 from the germline V gene are SGHRS and YFSETQ. V lost 4 bases, J lost 0 bases, and 14 bases lay in between. The CDR3 region is CASSPSRDLSGANVLTF. The CDR3 DNA follows: TGCGCCAGCAGCCCGTCCCGGGACCTCTCTGGGGCCAACGTCCTGACTTTC.

This chain connects TRBV27 to TRBJ1-1; 7 bases align to TRBD1. This CDR3 spans 15 amino acids. Trimming took 0 bases from V and 3 from J; bases not matched to a gene: 4. Germline V gene sequence: CDR1 MNHEY, CDR2 SMNVEV (reference sequence). The chain's CDR3 is CASSLSAGGDTEAFF. DNA of the CDR3: TGTGCCAGCAGTTTATCGGCAGGGGGTGACACTGAAGCTTTCTTT.

The rearrangement links TRBV14 to TRBJ1-4; no definite D call. V was clipped by 2 bases and J by 2 bases, with 9 bases between them. CDR3 length equals 15 residues. Germline CDR1 is SGHDN and CDR2 is FVKESK. CDR3 residues: CASSQQMGTNEKLFF. CDR3 DNA sequence: TGTGCCAGCAGCCAACAAATGGGGACTAATGAAAAACTGTTTTTT. Filled out from reference TRBV14 and TRBJ1-4, the complete variable domain reads EAGVTQFPSHSVIEKGQTVTLRCDPISGHDNLYWYRRVMGKEIKFLLHFVKESKQDESGMPNNRFLAERTGGTYSTLKVQPAELEDSGVYFCASSQQMGTNEKLFFGSGTQLSVL.

The DNA for the CDR3 is TGTGCCAGCAGCTTGGCCGGCGGGAGAGGGACAGATACGCAGTATTTT. Its translation: CASSLAGGRGTDTQYF. V usage is TRBV5-6 and J usage is TRBJ2-3; 7 bases are a match to TRBD2. Trimming at V came to 0 bases and at J to 3 bases, leaving 7 bases not matched to a gene. This CDR3 has 16 residues. The germline gives CDR1 SGHDT, CDR2 YYEEEE.

The CDR3 sequence: CASSTSGAKNIQYF. As DNA, the CDR3 is TGTGCCAGCAGTACCAGTGGGGCCAAAAACATTCAGTACTTC. The rearrangement uses TRBV12-3 or TRBV12-4 and TRBJ2-4; no definite D call. Trimming stripped 5 bases from V and 1 base from J, with 9 bases between. This CDR3 has 14 amino acids.

V gene TRBV5-1 combines with J gene TRBJ2-7, with TRBD2 matching 12 bases. The DNA matches TRBJ2-5 better at its end, which makes the J call doubtful. The length of the CDR3 is 17 residues. Germline V CDR1 and CDR2: SGHRS, YFSETQ. The DNA of the CDR3 is TGCGCCAGCAGCTTCCTCCGACTAGCGGGAGTGGGGGAGACCCAGTACTTC. It is translated as CASSFLRLAGVGETQYF.

The rearrangement links TRBV5-1 to TRBJ2-1; 9 bases line up with TRBD1. The CDR3 loop spans 15 amino acids. CDR1 and CDR2 from the germline V gene are SGHRS and YFSETQ. V gave up 2 bases and J gave up 8 bases; unmatched junction bases: 8. The chain's CDR3 is CASSFSGTGSHEQFF. The CDR3 nucleotides are TGCGCCAGCAGCTTTTCCGGGACAGGGAGCCATGAGCAGTTCTTC.

DNA of the CDR3: TGTGCCAGCAGCGGACTCCCAGGACTGACCGGGACTAGCGTTCTTGCGCAGTATTTT. Residues: CASSGLPGLTGTSVLAQYF. The chain couples TRBV9 to TRBJ2-3; 10 nucleotides align to TRBD2. CDR1 SGDLS and CDR2 YYNGEE come from the germline V gene. The CDR3 spans 19 residues. The V segment lost 3 bases and the J segment 10 bases; nucleotides outside the gene matches: 23.

The chain links TRBV9 to TRBJ2-5; 10 positions agree with TRBD1. Trimming took 3 bases from V and 4 from J; bases not matched to a gene: 3. The CDR3 loop spans 14 amino acids. The V gene's germline CDR1 is SGDLS and CDR2 YYNGEE. CDR3 protein: CASSAWDRGETQYF. The CDR3 DNA is TGTGCCAGCAGCGCCTGGGACAGGGGAGAGACCCAGTACTTC.

The chain joins TRBV29-1 to TRBJ1-5; 10 bases line up with TRBD1. V shed 7 bases, J shed 7 bases, and the junction held 1 base outside the gene matches. The CDR3 covers 11 residues. Germline V gene data show CDR1 as SQVTM and CDR2 as ANQGSEA. The CDR3 coding sequence is TGCAGCGGACAGGGGGCACAGCCCCAGCATTTT. Protein sequence: CSGQGAQPQHF.

The chain carries TRBV6-2 or TRBV6-3 and TRBJ1-2; D is perhaps TRBD1 (5 bases). The V gene's germline CDR1 is MNHEY and CDR2 SVGEGT. This CDR3 has 13 residues. V was pared by 6 bases and J by 6 bases, with 14 bases between. The CDR3 nucleotides read TGTGCCAGCAGAACTGACAGCTATAATGGCTACACCTTC. Protein sequence: CASRTDSYNGYTF.

This clonotype was seen a handful of times. The chain uses TRBV7-2 and TRBJ1-2, with TRBD1 identical over 10 bases. The CDR3 consists of 15 residues. Looked up from germline, CDR1 is SGHTA and CDR2 is FQGNSA. V trimming: 5 bases; J trimming: 8 bases; junction bases outside the gene matches: 11. The CDR3 sequence: CASSLDPDRGSGYTF. CDR3 coding DNA: TGTGCCAGCAGCCTAGATCCGGACAGGGGGAGCGGCTACACCTTC.

This clonotype has just a few counts. The V and J genes are TRBV27 and TRBJ2-3; no reliable D call. This CDR3 has 16 residues. The germline V and J ends were trimmed by 5 bases and 5 bases, with 20 bases remaining between them. The germline V gene has CDR1 MNHEY and CDR2 SMNVEV (reference sequence). As DNA, the CDR3 is TGTGCCAGCAGTGGACCCCAGTGGGGAACGGGAGATACGCAGTATTTT. This gives the protein CASSGPQWGTGDTQYF.

This clonotype was found once. This sequence joins TRBV20-1 and TRBJ2-7; 10 nucleotides match TRBD2. The CDR3 has 16 residues. Germline CDR1 DFQATT, CDR2 SNEGSKA (reference sequence). The V and J ends lost 0 bases and 1 base, in that order; junction bases with no gene match: 6. DNA of the CDR3: TGCAGTGCTAGAGATCAGCGGGAGGGAAGGTCCTACGAGCAGTACTTC. The encoded protein is CSARDQREGRSYEQYF.

A few counts support this clonotype. The chain has TRBV4-1 and TRBJ2-3, with D perhaps TRBD1 (5 bases). V shed 4 bases and J shed 6 bases, with 17 bases lying between them. The CDR3 has 15 residues. Germline lookup yields CDR1 MGHRA and CDR2 YSYEKL. The CDR3 bases are TGCGCCAGCAGCCCACAGTCAGGGTCAAGGGATACGCAGTATTTT. Amino acids: CASSPQSGSRDTQYF.

V usage is TRBV5-1 and J usage is TRBJ1-4; a possible D gene is TRBD1 (6 bases). CDR1 and CDR2 from the germline V gene are SGHRS and YFSETQ. Trimming left V 0 bases short and J 7 bases short, with 10 bases between. The CDR3 is 14 amino acids. CDR3 loop: CASSLDRVTEKLFF. The CDR3 DNA reads TGCGCCAGCAGCTTGGACAGGGTAACTGAAAAACTGTTTTTT.

The chain couples TRBV20-1 to TRBJ2-7; 8 bases are a match to TRBD2. Judging by the DNA end, TRBJ2-5 fits better; the J call may be wrong. Germline V CDR1 and CDR2: DFQATT, SNEGSKA (reference sequence). This CDR3 is 15 amino acids long. The CDR3 sequence: CSARRGAGVGETQYF. The CDR3 nucleotides read TGCAGTGCTAGGAGGGGAGCGGGAGTAGGAGAGACCCAGTACTTC.

This clonotype was found a few times. V usage is TRBV7-9 and J usage is TRBJ1-5, with D tentatively TRBD1 (5 bases). CDR1 SEHNR and CDR2 FQNEAQ come from the germline V gene (reference sequence). With 2 bases removed from V and 0 bases from J, the gap between germline ends came to 5 bases. There are 14 residues in the CDR3. DNA of the CDR3: TGTGCCAGCAGCTTACAGGGTAGCAATCAGCCCCAGCATTTT. It yields the protein CASSLQGSNQPQHF.

V gene TRBV6-1 combines with J gene TRBJ2-7; 8 bases fit TRBD2. Germline CDR1 MNHNS, CDR2 SASEGT. CDR3 length: 17 amino acids. The J segment lost 3 bases and the V segment lost 5 bases, leaving 15 bases of the junction unmatched. DNA for the CDR3: TGTGCCAGCAGTCGCCCTGCTCTAAGCGGGAGAGTCTACGAGCAGTACTTC. It translates to CASSRPALSGRVYEQYF.

This clonotype came up a few times. The chain carries TRBV7-2 and TRBJ1-5, with D uncertain. This CDR3 has 13 residues. V was trimmed by 3 bases and J by 7 bases, leaving 10 bases between them. Germline V gene data show CDR1 as SGHTA and CDR2 as FQGNSA. CDR3 protein: CASSFGFQQPQHF. CDR3 in DNA: TGTGCCAGCAGCTTCGGATTTCAGCAGCCCCAGCATTTT.

This clonotype has only one observation. The chain recombines TRBV20-1 with TRBJ1-2; D remains ambiguous. Trimming shortened V by 0 bases and J by 0 bases, and 8 bases separated the two germline ends. CDR3 length: 14 residues. The V gene's germline CDR1 is DFQATT and CDR2 SNEGSKA (reference sequence). The DNA for the CDR3 is TGCAGTGCTAGAGACAAAACCACTAACTATGGCTACACCTTC. Its translation: CSARDKTTNYGYTF.